This record looks at one TCR beta chain sequence and its context. The CDR3 has 15 amino acids. V lost 2 bases and J lost 7; bases outside the gene matches: 5. Germline loops: CDR1 LNHDA, CDR2 SQIVND (reference sequence). The source of the sample is a study of blood T cell repertoires in COVID-19. Per the authors' pipeline: Scientists estimated how many nucleated cells there were by amplifying reference gene primers. The repertoire was sequenced with immunoSEQ multiplex PCR; TCRdb's copy has only in-frame clones and lacks some. V, J and clone size were drawn from that table, and D and trimming were deduced from the DNA. The sample consists of approximately 220,000 clones, 80% of them appearing once.

The sequence was collected from a middle-aged woman with acute COVID-19. The chain recombines TRBV19 with TRBJ1-5, with TRBD1 matching over 10 bases. Sequenced sample: PBMCs or T cells enriched from blood (not recorded which). As DNA, the CDR3 is TGTGCCAGTAGTATACCGGGACAGGGGACCCAGCCCCAGCATTTT. This translates into CASSIPGQGTQPQHF.